This is a list of T cell receptor beta chains from one sample in a study of tumor-infiltrating lymphocytes in primary liver carcinoma. TCRdb reprocessed the multiplex PCR reads via MiXCR and lists one record per CDR3 protein. This sample has about 78,000 distinct CDR3 sequences; 71% occur once, and the top ten carry roughly 15%. The sample taken for sequencing was liver tumor tissue from sampling region 4. Receptor source: a woman aged 60-75 years with primary liver carcinoma and hepatitis B virus infection. The CDR3 runs from the conserved cysteine through the conserved F or W. The order of the fields is D gene, V gene, CDR3 length, clone size, J gene, CDR3 DNA, CDR3 protein. D genes are given only for firm matches. Size is stated for part of the rows, as once, few or many counts, or as a class when the clone is expanded.

TRBD2	TRBV6-5	12	-	TRBJ2-7	TGTGCCAGCACTATACTAGCGGGAGAGCAGTACTTC	CASTILAGEQYF
TRBD1	TRBV7-9	14	-	TRBJ2-7	TGTGCCAGCAGCCCTCGACAGGGGCTTAGGGAGCAGTACTTC	CASSPRQGLREQYF
-	TRBV11-2	15	medium-sized	TRBJ2-1	TGTGCCAGCAGTGCCGGGACGGTGGACTACAATGAGCAGTTCTTC	CASSAGTVDYNEQFF
-	TRBV11-2	14	-	TRBJ2-7	TGTGCCACTATCCACCAGAGAGCGGATGACGAGCAGTACTTC	CATIHQRADDEQYF
-	TRBV29-1	14	-	TRBJ2-5	TGCAGCGTGACTCCAGGGGAGTTGCAAGAGACCCAGTACTTC	CSVTPGELQETQYF
-	TRBV11-2	13	once	TRBJ2-1	TGTGCCAGCGTCTTATTGCAGAGCAATGAACAGTTCTTC	CASVLLQSNEQFF
-	TRBV11-3	15	-	TRBJ2-1	-	CASSPWGSGNNEEFF
-	TRBV11-3	17	-	TRBJ2-3	TGTGCCAGTAGCTTATCGTTTCGGCCACTATGGACAGATACGCTGTATTTT	CASSLSFRPLWTDTLYF
-	TRBV11-2	14	-	TRBJ2-3	TGTGCCATCAGGTTAGTTGGAAGCACAGATACGCAGTATTTT	CAIRLVGSTDTQYF
TRBD1	TRBV11-3	15	medium-sized	TRBJ1-1	TGTGCCAGCAGCTTATCGGCAGGGGGGGACACTGAAGCTTTCTTT	CASSLSAGGDTEAFF
TRBD2	TRBV7-8	13	-	TRBJ2-3	TGTGCCAGTAACTTATCGCCGGGACTAGCGGCGTATTTT	CASNLSPGLAAYF
TRBD2	TRBV29-1	14	-	TRBJ2-1	TGCGGCGTTGAGCCCGGCGGGAGTTTGAATAAGCAGTTCTTC	CGVEPGGSLNKQFF
-	TRBV6-1	17	-	TRBJ2-1	TGTGCCTACAGCGCTTCAGGGGGGACCACACCCTACAATGAGCAGTTCTTC	CAYSASGGTTPYNEQFF
-	TRBV20-1	11	-	TRBJ1-2	TGCAGTGCTAGAGAAGGGTTTGGCTACACCTTC	CSAREGFGYTF
-	TRBV11-2	13	large	TRBJ2-5	TGTGCCAGCAGCTTAGATATCGGGGACCGCGAATACTTC	CASSLDIGDREYF
-	TRBV5-4	16	few	TRBJ2-2	TGTGCCAGCAGCGTGGCCCAGGGAGGAGGCACCGGGGAGTTGTTTTTT	CASSVAQGGGTGELFF
-	TRBV5-4	15	-	TRBJ2-2	TGTGCCAGCAGCTTGGGGGGTATAAGCACCGGAGAGCAGTTTTTT	CASSLGGISTGEQFF
-	TRBV20-1	14	once	TRBJ1-1	TGCAGTGCTAGTCAGGTGATGTTGAACACTGAAGCTTTCTTT	CSASQVMLNTEAFF
-	TRBV6-2/TRBV6-3	14	once	TRBJ2-3	TGTGCCAGCAGTTACTCAGAGGGCCCAGATACGCAGTTTTTT	CASSYSEGPDTQFF
-	TRBV5-6	15	-	TRBJ2-1	TGTGCCGGCAGCTTGGACTCCTCTCCCTACAATGAGCAGTTCTTC	CAGSLDSSPYNEQFF
-	TRBV11-2	13	-	TRBJ2-3	TGTGTCAACAGCTTAGGCCCCACAGATAAGCAGTATTTT	CVNSLGPTDKQYF
-	TRBV4-2	17	-	TRBJ2-5	TGTGCCAGCAGCCAAACCGGGGCTCGGAATATCCCAGAGACCCAGTACTTC	CASSQTGARNIPETQYF
TRBD2	TRBV6-5	18	-	TRBJ2-3	TGTGCCAGCAGCCGACTAGCGGGAGGAGGTCGTGACACAGATACGCAGTATTTT	CASSRLAGGGRDTDTQYF
-	TRBV11-2	15	medium-sized	TRBJ2-1	TGTGCCAGCAGCCTTAGGCCAGCGGAGTCGGGTGAGCAGTTCTTC	CASSLRPAESGEQFF
TRBD2	TRBV29-1	14	-	TRBJ2-5	TGCAGCGCCGGATGCCCGCTCGGCGGGGGGACCCAGTACTTC	CSAGCPLGGGTQYF
-	TRBV6-1	13	-	TRBJ2-1	TGTGCCAGCAGTGGGGACCTCCACAGTGAGCAGCTCTTC	CASSGDLHSEQLF
-	TRBV29-1	14	many	TRBJ2-3	TGCAGCGTTGAAGCGGCAGAGCGCACAGATACGCAGTATTTT	CSVEAAERTDTQYF
-	TRBV6-6	17	-	TRBJ2-5	TGTGCCAGCAGTTACTCGACATACAGGGCTCCCCTGGAGACCCAGTACTTC	CASSYSTYRAPLETQYF
-	TRBV4-2	14	-	TRBJ2-5	TGTGCCAGCAGTCAAGGAACGATCCAAGAGACCCAGTACTTC	CASSQGTIQETQYF
-	TRBV11-2	15	few	TRBJ1-5	TGTGCCAGCAGCCCTAATAACAGTCCTGGTCCACCCCAGCATTTT	CASSPNNSPGPPQHF
-	TRBV6-2/TRBV6-3	13	once	TRBJ2-3	TGTGCCAGCAGATACTCTAGTACAGATACGCACTATTTT	CASRYSSTDTHYF
-	TRBV5-4	14	-	TRBJ1-1	TGTGTCAGTAGCCGGTCAGCCGTGAACACTGAAGCTTTCTTT	CVSSRSAVNTEAFF
TRBD2	TRBV10-3	13	many	TRBJ2-1	TGTGCCATCGGACTAGCGGGAGCCAATGAGCAGTTCTTC	CAIGLAGANEQFF
-	TRBV29-1	12	many	TRBJ2-2	TGCAGCGTTCAGGGTATTGGCGGGGAGCTGTTTTTT	CSVQGIGGELFF
-	TRBV19	14	-	TRBJ2-5	TGTGCCAGTTGTATTCAGGGGTTGAGGGAGACCCAGTACTTC	CASCIQGLRETQYF
TRBD1	TRBV11-2	19	-	TRBJ1-3	TGTGCCAGCAGCTCATGCCCGTACAGGGGAGCGTACTCTGGCAACACCATATATTTT	CASSSCPYRGAYSGNTIYF
-	TRBV14	17	-	TRBJ2-4	TGTGCCAGCAGCCAAGAGGGACAGGGACTAGCCAAAAGCATCCAGTACTTC	CASSQEGQGLAKSIQYF
-	TRBV6-1	14	many	TRBJ1-2	TGTGCCAGCAGGCTACAGGGAGAGGTTCGCGGCTACACCTTC	CASRLQGEVRGYTF
-	TRBV25-1	13	-	TRBJ2-7	TGTGCCAGAGCCAGGGTCAGGAGTCACGAGCAGTACTTC	CARARVRSHEQYF
-	TRBV11-2	17	-	TRBJ2-1	TGTGCCAACAGCTTAGATGAGGTGGGAGCGGTGTGTAATGAGCAGTTCTTC	CANSLDEVGAVCNEQFF
TRBD1	TRBV5-8	15	many	TRBJ1-6	TGTGCCAGCAGCAGGACAGGGGGCCCTAATTCACCCCTCCACTTT	CASSRTGGPNSPLHF
TRBD1	TRBV28	14	many	TRBJ2-5	TGTGCCAGCAGTTCTGTACAGGGGACAGAGACCCAGTACTTC	CASSSVQGTETQYF
-	TRBV5-1	13	-	TRBJ2-7	TGCGCCAGCAGCTCACACGACGGCTACGATCAGTACTTC	CASSSHDGYDQYF
-	TRBV5-6	15	-	TRBJ2-1	TGTGCCAGCAGCTTGGACCCCTCCCCCTACAAAGAGCAGTTCTTC	CASSLDPSPYKEQFF
TRBD1	TRBV6-1	16	-	TRBJ2-7	TGTGCCAGCAGTGGCCAAGATAGGGGGCTGCGTTACGAGGAGTACTTC	CASSGQDRGLRYEEYF
-	TRBV18	16	-	TRBJ2-2	TGTGCCAGCTCACCAAGAGCAGGGGAAAACACCGGGGAGCTGTTTTTT	CASSPRAGENTGELFF
-	TRBV7-9	15	-	TRBJ2-7	TGTGCCAGCAGCCATGAGGGGGGTTCCTCCTACGAGCAGTACTTC	CASSHEGGSSYEQYF
TRBD2	TRBV11-2	16	medium-sized	TRBJ2-7	TGTGCCAGCAGCCATTTAAGCGGGAAAGGGGCCTACGAGCAGTACTTC	CASSHLSGKGAYEQYF
-	TRBV25-1	15	many	TRBJ2-1	TGTGCCAGCAGTGAATATGGGGGAGGGGGCGATGAGCAGTTCTTC	CASSEYGGGGDEQFF
TRBD1	TRBV7-7	14	-	TRBJ2-3	TGTGCTAGCAGCAGGGACAGGGGAGCAGATACGCAGTATTTT	CASSRDRGADTQYF
-	TRBV28	15	-	TRBJ2-7	TGTGCCATCAGTTTATCTAGCGTCTGGACCTACGAGCAGTACTTC	CAISLSSVWTYEQYF
TRBD2	TRBV6-5	15	-	TRBJ2-1	TGTGCCAGCAGTACCAGGACTAGCGGGAGGGGTGAGCACTTCTTC	CASSTRTSGRGEHFF
-	TRBV20-1	15	-	TRBJ1-5	TGCAGTGCCCACCAGTGGCAGGCCAGCAATCAGCCCCAGCATTTT	CSAHQWQASNQPQHF
-	TRBV2	19	-	TRBJ2-2	TGTGCCAGCAGTCCCCGTGACCAGGCAGGTCGGGGGTTGGCCGGGGAGCTGTTTTTT	CASSPRDQAGRGLAGELFF
-	TRBV11-2	14	few	TRBJ1-1	TGTGCCGGCAGCTCCGCCGTAGTCGGGACTGAAGCTTTATTT	CAGSSAVVGTEALF
-	TRBV7-8	14	-	TRBJ1-5	TGTGCCAGCACCCCTGTGACTAGCGCGGATACGCAGCATTTT	CASTPVTSADTQHF
-	TRBV11-2	15	-	TRBJ2-1	TGTGCTAGCAGCCTGCAGAGGGGCTCCTACAATGAGCAGTTCTTC	CASSLQRGSYNEQFF